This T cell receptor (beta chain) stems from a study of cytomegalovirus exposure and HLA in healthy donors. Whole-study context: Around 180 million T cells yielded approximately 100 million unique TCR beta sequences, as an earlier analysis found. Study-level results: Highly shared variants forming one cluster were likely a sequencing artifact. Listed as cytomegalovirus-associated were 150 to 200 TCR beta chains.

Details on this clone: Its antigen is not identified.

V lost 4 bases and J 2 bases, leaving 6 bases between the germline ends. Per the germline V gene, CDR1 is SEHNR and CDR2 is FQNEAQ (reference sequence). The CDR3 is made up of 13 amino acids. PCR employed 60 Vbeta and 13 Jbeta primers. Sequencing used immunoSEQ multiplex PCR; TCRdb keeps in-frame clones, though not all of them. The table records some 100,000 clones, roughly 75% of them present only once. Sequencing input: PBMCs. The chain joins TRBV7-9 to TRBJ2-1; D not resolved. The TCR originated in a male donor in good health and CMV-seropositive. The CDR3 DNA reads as TGTGCCAGCAGCTCTTGGCCCTACAATGAGCAGTTCTTC. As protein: CASSSWPYNEQFF.